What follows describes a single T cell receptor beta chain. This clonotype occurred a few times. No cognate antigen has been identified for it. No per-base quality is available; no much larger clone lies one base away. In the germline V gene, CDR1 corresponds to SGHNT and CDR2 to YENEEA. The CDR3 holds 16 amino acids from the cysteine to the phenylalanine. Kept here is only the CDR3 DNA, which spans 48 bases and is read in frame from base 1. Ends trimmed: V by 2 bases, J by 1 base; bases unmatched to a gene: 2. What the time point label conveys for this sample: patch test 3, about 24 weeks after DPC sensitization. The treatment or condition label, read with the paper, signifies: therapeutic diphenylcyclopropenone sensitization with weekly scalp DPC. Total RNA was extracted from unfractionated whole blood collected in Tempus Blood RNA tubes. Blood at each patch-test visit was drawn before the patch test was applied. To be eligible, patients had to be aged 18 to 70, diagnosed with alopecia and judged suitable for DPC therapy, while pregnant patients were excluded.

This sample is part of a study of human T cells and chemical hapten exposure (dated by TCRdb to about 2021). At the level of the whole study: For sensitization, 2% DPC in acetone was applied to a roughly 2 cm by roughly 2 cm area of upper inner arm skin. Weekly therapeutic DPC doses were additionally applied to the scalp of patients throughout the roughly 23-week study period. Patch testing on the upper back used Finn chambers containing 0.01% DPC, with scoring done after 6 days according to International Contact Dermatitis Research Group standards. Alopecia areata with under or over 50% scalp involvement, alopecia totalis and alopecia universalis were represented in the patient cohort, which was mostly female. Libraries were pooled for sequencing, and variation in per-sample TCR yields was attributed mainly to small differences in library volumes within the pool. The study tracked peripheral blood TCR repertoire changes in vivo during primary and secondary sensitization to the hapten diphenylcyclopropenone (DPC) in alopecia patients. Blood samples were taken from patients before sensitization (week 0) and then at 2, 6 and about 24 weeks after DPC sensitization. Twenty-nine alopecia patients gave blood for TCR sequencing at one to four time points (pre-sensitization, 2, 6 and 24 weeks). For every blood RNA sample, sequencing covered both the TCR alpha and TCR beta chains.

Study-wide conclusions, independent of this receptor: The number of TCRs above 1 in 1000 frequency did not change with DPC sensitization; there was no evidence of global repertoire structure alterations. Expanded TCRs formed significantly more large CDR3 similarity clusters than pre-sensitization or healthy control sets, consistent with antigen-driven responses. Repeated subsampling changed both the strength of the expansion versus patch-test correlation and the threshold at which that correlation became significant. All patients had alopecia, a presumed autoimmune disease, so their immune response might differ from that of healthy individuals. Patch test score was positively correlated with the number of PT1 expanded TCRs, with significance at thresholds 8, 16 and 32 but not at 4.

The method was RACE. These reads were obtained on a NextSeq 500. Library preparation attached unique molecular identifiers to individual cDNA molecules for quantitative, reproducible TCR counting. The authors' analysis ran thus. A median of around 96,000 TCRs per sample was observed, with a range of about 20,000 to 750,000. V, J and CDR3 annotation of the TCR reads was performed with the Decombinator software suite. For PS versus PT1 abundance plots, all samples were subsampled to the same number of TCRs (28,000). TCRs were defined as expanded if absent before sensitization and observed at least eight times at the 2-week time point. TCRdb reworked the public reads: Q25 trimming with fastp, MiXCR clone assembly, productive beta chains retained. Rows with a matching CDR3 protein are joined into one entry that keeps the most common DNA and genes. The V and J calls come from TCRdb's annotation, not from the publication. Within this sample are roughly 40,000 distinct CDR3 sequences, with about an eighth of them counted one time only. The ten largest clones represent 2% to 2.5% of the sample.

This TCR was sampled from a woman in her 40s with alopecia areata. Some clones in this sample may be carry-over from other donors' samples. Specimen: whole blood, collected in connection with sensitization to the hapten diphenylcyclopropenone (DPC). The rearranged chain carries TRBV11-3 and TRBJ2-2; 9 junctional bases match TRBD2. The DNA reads TGTGCCAGCAGCTTACTAGCGGGGTTGAACACCGGGGAGCTGTTTTTT. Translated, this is CASSLLAGLNTGELFF.